This T cell receptor beta chain was sequenced for a study of T cell changes during pregnancy in multiple sclerosis. The table came from immunoSEQ multiplex PCR; TCRdb's copy has only in-frame clones and leaves some out. The table records 50,000 to 65,000 clones, roughly 88% of them present only once. This clonotype was obtained from a female donor with multiple sclerosis, enrolled in a pregnancy study. Material: peripheral blood, obtained in the first trimester of pregnancy.

This CDR3 reads CASSDRASGAYEQYF. The CDR3 bases are TGTGCCAGTAGCGATCGGGCTAGCGGCGCCTACGAGCAGTACTTC. The V call is TRBV19, the J call TRBJ2-7; 7 bases align to TRBD2. The V gene end was trimmed by 6 bases and the J gene end by 2 bases; junction bases not matched to a gene: 10. Germline loops: CDR1 LNHDA, CDR2 SQIVND (reference sequence). This CDR3 is built from 15 residues.